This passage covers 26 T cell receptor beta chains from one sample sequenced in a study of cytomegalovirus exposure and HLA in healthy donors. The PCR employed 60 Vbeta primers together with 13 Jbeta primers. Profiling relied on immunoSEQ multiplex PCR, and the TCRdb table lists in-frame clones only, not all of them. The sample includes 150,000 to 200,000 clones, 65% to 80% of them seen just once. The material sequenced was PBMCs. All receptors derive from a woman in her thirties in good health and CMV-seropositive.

CDR3 nucleotides: TGCGCCAGCAGCCGGGTTGGTGGGGACAATCCTGAAAAACTGTTTTTT. It specifies CASSRVGGDNPEKLFF. V and J are TRBV4-3 and TRBJ1-4, with D tentatively TRBD1 (6 bases). Looked up from germline, CDR1 is LGHNA and CDR2 is YSLEER. Trimming cost V 4 bases and J 7 bases, with 19 bases left between them. The CDR3 spans 16 residues.

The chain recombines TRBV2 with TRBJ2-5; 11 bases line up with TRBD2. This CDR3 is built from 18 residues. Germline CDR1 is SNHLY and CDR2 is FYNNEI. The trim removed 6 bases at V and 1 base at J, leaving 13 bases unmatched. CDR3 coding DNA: TGTGCCAGCAGAGGACCGGGACTAGCGGCGGATTCCCAAGAGACCCAGTACTTC. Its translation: CASRGPGLAADSQETQYF.

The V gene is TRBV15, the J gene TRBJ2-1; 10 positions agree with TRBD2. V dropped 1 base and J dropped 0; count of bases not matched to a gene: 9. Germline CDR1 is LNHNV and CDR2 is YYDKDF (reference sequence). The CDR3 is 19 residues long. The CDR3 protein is CATSRVLAGTSSSYNEQFF. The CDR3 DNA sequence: TGTGCCACCAGCAGAGTACTAGCGGGGACGTCAAGCTCCTACAATGAGCAGTTCTTC.

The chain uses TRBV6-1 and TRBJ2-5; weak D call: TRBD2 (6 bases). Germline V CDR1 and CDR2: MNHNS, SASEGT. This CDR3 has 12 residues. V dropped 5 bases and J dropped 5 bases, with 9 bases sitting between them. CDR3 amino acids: CASSWGLETQYF. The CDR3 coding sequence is TGTGCCAGCAGTTGGGGACTGGAGACCCAGTACTTC.

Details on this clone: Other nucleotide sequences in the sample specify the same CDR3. This CDR3 reads CASSLTGGYNEQFF. The DNA of the CDR3 is TGCGCCAGCAGCTTGACAGGGGGTTACAATGAGCAGTTCTTC. The chain uses TRBV5-1 and TRBJ2-1; 8 positions match TRBD1. This CDR3 region has 14 residues. Germline V gives CDR1 SGHRS, CDR2 YFSETQ. The J segment lost 4 bases and the V segment lost 1 base, leaving 1 base of the junction unmatched.

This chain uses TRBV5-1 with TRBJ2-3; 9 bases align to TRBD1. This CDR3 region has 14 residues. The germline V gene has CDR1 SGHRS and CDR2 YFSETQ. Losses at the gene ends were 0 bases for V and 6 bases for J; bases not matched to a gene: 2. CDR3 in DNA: TGCGCCAGCAGCTTGGTTGACAGGGGGGATACGCAGTATTTT. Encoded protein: CASSLVDRGDTQYF.

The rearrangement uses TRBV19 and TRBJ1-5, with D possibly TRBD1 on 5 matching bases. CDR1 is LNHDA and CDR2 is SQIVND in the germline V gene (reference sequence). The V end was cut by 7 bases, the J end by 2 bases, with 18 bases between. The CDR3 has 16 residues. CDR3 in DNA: TGTGCCAGTACCCCCATGTGGGGGGGAGGCAATCAGCCCCAGCATTTT. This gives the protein CASTPMWGGGNQPQHF.

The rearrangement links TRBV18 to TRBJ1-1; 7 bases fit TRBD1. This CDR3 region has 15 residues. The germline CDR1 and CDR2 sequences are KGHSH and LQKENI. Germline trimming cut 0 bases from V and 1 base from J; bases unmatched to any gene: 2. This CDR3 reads CASSPPGQPNTEAFF. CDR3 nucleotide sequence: TGTGCCAGCTCACCACCGGGACAGCCGAACACTGAAGCTTTCTTT.

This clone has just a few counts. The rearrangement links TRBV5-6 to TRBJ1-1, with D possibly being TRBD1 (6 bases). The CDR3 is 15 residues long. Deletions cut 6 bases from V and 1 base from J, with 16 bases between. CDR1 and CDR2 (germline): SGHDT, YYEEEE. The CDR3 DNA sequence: TGTGCCAGCATCCCGGGGAAGACAGGGAACACTGAAGCTTTCTTT. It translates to CASIPGKTGNTEAFF.

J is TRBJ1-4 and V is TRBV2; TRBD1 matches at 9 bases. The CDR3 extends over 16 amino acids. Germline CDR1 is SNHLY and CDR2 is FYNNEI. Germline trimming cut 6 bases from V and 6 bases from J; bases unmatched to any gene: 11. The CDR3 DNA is TGTGCCAGCAGGGAAAGACCACAGGGGGCTGATGAAAAACTGTTTTTT. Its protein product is CASRERPQGADEKLFF.

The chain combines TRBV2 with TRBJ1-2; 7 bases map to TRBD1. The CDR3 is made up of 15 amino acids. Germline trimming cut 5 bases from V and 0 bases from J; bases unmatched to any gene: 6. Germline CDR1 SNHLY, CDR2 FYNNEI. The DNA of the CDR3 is TGTGCCAGCAGTCCGACAGGGTTAGCTAACTATGGCTACACCTTC. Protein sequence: CASSPTGLANYGYTF.

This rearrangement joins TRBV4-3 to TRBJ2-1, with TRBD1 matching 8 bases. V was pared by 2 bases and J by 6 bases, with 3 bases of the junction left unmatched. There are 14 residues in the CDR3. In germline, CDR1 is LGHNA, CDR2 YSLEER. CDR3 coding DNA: TGCGCCAGCAGCCAATATGGACAGGGCAATGAGCAGTTCTTC. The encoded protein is CASSQYGQGNEQFF.

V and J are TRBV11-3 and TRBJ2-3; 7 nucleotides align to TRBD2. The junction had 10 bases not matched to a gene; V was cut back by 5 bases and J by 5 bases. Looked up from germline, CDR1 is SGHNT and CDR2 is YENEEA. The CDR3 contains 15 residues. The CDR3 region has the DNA TGTGCCAGCAGCATGAGCGGGACCGGGGGAGATACGCAGTATTTT. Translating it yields CASSMSGTGGDTQYF.

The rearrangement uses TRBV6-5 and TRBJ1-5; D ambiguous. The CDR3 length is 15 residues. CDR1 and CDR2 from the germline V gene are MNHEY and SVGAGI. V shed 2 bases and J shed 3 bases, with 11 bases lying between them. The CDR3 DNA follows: TGTGCCAGCAGTTACGGAGGCGGCCACAATCAGCCCCAGCATTTT. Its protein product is CASSYGGGHNQPQHF.

The CDR3 protein is CASRRSGTGENTEAFF. The CDR3 DNA follows: TGCGCCAGCAGACGCTCCGGGACAGGGGAGAACACTGAAGCTTTCTTT. The chain combines TRBV4-1 with TRBJ1-1; TRBD1 matches 10 bases. This CDR3 is 16 amino acids long. The V gene end was trimmed by 6 bases and the J gene end by 1 base; junction bases not matched to a gene: 8. The germline gives CDR1 MGHRA, CDR2 YSYEKL.

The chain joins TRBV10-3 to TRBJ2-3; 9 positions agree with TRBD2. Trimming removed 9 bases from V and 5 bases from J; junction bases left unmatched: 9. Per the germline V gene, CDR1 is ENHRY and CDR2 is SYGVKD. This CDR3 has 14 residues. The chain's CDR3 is CAISSGSDGDTQYF. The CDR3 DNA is TGTGCCATTAGTAGCGGGAGCGATGGAGATACGCAGTATTTT.

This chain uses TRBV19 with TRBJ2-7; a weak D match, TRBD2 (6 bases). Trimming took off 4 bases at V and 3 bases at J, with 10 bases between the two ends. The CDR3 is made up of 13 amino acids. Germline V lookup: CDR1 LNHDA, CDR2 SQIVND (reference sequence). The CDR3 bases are TGTGCCAGTAGTACGGGGACTGTCTACGAGCAGTACTTC. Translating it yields CASSTGTVYEQYF.

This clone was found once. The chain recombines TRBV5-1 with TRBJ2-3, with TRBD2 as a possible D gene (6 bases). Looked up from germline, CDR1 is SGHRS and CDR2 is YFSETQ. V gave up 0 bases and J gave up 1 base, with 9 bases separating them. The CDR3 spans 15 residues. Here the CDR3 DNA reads TGCGCCAGCAGCTTGGTCGGGGAGGGCACAGATACGCAGTATTTT. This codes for CASSLVGEGTDTQYF.

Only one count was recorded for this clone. This CDR3 is CASSQGQGSNQPQHF. The DNA of the CDR3 is TGTGCCAGCTCCCAAGGACAGGGGAGCAATCAGCCCCAGCATTTT. This chain uses TRBV18 with TRBJ1-5; TRBD1 matches 9 bases. J gave up 1 base and V 6 bases, and 4 bases lay outside the gene matches. CDR1 and CDR2 (germline): KGHSH, LQKENI. This CDR3 spans 15 amino acids.

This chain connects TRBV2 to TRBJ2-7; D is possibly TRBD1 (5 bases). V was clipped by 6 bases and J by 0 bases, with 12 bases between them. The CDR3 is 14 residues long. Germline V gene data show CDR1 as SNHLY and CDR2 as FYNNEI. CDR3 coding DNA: TGTGCCAGCAGACCTGACAGTAACTCCTACGAGCAGTACTTC. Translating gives CASRPDSNSYEQYF.

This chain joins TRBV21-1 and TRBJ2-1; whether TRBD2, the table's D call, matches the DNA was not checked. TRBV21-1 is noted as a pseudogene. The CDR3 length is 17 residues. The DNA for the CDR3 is TGTGCCAGCAGCAAAGGATTCAGCTGCCGGGGTCACAATGAGCAGTTCTTC. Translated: CASSKGFSCRGHNEQFF.

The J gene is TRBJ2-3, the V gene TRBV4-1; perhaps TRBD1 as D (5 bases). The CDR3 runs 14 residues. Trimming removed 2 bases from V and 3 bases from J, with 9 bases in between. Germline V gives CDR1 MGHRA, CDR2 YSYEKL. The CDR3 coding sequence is TGCGCCAGCAGCCAAAGGGGTGGGACAGATACGCAGTATTTT. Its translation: CASSQRGGTDTQYF.

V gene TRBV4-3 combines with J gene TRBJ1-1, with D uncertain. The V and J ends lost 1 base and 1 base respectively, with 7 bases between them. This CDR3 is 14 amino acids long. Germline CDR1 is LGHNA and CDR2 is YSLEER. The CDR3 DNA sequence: TGCGCCAGCAGCCAAGTCTCCGGGAACACTGAAGCTTTCTTT. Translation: CASSQVSGNTEAFF.

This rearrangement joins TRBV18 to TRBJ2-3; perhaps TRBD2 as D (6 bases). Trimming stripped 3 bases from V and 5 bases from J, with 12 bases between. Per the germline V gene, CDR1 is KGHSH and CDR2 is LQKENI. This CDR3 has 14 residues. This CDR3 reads CASSPVGGRDTQYF. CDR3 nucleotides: TGTGCCAGCTCACCGGTCGGGGGTAGAGATACGCAGTATTTT.

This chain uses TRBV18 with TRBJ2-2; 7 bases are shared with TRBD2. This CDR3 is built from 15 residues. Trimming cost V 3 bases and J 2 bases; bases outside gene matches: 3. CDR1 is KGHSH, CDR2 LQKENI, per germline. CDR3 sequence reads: CASSPGRLNTGELFF. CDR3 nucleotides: TGTGCCAGCTCACCCGGGAGGCTAAACACCGGGGAGCTGTTTTTT.

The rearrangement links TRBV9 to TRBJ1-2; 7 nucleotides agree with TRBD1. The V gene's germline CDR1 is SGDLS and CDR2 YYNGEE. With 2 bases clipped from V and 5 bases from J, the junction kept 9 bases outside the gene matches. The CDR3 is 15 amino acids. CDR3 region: CASSVWDSPLYGYTF. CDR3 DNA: TGTGCCAGCAGCGTGTGGGACAGCCCTCTTTATGGCTACACCTTC.